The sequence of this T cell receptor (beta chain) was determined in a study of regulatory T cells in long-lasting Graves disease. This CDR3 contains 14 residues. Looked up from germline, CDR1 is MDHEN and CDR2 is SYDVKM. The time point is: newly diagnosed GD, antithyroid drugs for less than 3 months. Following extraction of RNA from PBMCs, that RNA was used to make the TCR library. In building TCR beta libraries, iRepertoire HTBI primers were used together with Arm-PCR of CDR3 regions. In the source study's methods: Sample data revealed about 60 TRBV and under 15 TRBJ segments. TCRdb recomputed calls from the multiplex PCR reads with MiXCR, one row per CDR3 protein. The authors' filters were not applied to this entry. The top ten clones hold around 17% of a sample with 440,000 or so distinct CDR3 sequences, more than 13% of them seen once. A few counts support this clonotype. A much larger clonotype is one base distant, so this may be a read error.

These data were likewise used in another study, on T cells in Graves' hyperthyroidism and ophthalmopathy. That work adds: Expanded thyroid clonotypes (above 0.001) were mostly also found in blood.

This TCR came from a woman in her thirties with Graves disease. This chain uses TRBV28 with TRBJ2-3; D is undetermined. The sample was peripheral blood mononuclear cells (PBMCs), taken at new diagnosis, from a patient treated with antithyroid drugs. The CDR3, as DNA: TGTGCCGGCAGTCCCACAGATAGCACAGATACGCAGTATTTT. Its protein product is CAGSPTDSTDTQYF.